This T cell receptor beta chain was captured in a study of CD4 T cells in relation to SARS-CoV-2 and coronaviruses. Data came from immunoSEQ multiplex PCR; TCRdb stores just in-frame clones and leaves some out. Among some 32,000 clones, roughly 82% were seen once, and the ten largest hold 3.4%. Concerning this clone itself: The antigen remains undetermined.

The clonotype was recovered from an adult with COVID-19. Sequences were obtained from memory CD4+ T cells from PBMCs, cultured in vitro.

CDR3 DNA sequence: TGTGCCAGTAAAGCCTCTGGGGCCAACGTCCTGACTTTC. This sequence encodes CASKASGANVLTF. The rearrangement joins TRBV28 to TRBJ2-6; D remains ambiguous. With 9 bases removed from V and 0 bases from J, the gap between germline ends came to 6 bases. The CDR3 runs 13 residues. Germline CDR1 and CDR2: MDHEN and SYDVKM. Full variable domain (remainder filled in from reference TRBV28 and TRBJ2-6): DVKVTQSSRYLVKRTGEKVFLECVQDMDHENMFWYRQDPGLGLRLIYFSYDVKMKEKGDIPEGYSVSREKKERFSLILESASTNQTSMYLCASKASGANVLTFGAGSRLTVL.